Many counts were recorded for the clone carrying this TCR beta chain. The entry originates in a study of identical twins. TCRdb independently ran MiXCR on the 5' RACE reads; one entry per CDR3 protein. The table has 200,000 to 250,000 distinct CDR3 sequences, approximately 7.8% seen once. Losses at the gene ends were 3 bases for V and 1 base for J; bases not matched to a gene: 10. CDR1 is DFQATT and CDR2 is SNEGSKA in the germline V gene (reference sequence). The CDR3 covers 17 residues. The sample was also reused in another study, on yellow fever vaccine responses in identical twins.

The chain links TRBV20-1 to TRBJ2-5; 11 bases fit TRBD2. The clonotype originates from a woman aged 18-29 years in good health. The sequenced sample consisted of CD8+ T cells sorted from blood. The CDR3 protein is CSASFLAGGGPQETQYF. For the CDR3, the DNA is TGCAGTGCTAGTTTCCTAGCGGGAGGAGGGCCCCAAGAGACCCAGTACTTC.